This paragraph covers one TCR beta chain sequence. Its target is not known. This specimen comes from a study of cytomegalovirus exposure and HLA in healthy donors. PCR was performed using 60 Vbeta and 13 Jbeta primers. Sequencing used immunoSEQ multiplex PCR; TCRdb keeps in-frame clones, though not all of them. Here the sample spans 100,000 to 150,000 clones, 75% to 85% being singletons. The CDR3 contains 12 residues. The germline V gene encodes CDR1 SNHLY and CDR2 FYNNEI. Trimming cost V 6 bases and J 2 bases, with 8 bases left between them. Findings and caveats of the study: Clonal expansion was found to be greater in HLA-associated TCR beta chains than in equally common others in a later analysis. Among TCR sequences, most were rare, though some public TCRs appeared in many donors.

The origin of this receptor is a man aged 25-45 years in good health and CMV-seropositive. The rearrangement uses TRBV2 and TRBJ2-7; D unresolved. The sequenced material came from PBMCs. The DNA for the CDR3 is TGTGCCAGCAGACGACTGACCTACGAGCAGTACTTC. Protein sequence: CASRRLTYEQYF.